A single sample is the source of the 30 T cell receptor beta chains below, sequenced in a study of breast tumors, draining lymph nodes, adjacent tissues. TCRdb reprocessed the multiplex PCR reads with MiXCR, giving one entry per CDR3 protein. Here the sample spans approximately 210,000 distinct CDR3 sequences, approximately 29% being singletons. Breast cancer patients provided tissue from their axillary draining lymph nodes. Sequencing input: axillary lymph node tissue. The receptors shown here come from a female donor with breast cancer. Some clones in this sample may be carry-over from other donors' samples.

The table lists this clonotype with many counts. Here the CDR3 reads CASSIGGTDSYGYTF. The CDR3 DNA is TGTGCCAGTAGTATAGGCGGGACAGACAGCTATGGCTACACCTTC. The V and J genes are TRBV19 and TRBJ1-2; 7 bases map to TRBD1. The germline V gene encodes CDR1 LNHDA and CDR2 SQIVND (reference sequence). CDR3 size: 15 residues. The trim removed 1 base at V and 4 bases at J, leaving 6 bases unmatched. Looking up the rest from reference TRBV19 and TRBJ1-2 gives the full variable domain: DGGITQSPKYLFRKEGQNVTLSCEQNLNHDAMYWYRQDPGQGLRLIYYSQIVNDFQKGDIAEGYSVSREKKESFPLTVTSAQKNPTAFYLCASSIGGTDSYGYTFGSGTRLTVV.

Here the CDR3 reads CASSRTGGDTQYF. The DNA of the CDR3 is TGTGCCAGTAGTCGTACAGGGGGAGATACGCAGTATTTT. This chain connects TRBV19 to TRBJ2-3; 8 bases match TRBD1. The CDR3 is 13 residues long. Trimming took 5 bases from V and 5 from J; bases not matched to a gene: 3. Germline V gene lookup returns CDR1 LNHDA and CDR2 SQIVND (reference sequence).

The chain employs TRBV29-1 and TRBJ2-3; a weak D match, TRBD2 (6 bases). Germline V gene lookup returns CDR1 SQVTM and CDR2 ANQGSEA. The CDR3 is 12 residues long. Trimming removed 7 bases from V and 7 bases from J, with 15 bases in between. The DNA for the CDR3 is TGCAGCGCCCTCCGGGACTCGAATACGCAGTATTTT. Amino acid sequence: CSALRDSNTQYF.

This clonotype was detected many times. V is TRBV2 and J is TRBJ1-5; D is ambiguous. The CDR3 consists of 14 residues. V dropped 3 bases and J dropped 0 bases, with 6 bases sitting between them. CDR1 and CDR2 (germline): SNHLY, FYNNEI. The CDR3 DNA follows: TGTGCCAGCAGTGATCTAAGTAGCAATCAGCCCCAGCATTTT. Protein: CASSDLSSNQPQHF. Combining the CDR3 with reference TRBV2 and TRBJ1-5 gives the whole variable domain EPEVTQTPSHQVTQMGQEVILRCVPISNHLYFYWYRQILGQKVEFLVSFYNNEISEKSEIFDDQFSVERPDGSNFTLKIRSTKLEDSAMYFCASSDLSSNQPQHFGDGTRLSIL.

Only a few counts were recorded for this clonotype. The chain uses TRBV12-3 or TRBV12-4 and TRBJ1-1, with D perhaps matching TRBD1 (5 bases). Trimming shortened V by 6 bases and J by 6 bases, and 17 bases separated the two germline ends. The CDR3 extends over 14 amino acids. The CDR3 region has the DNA TGTGCCAGCAGCTTGGGACGGGGGGTCGCTGAAGCTTTCTTT. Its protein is CASSLGRGVAEAFF.

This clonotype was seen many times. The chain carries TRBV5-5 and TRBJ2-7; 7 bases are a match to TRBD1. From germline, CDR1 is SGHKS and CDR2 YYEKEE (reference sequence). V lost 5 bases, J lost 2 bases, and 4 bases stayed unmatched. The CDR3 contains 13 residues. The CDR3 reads CASSRQGAYEQYF. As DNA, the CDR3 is TGTGCCAGCAGTAGACAGGGAGCCTACGAGCAGTACTTC.

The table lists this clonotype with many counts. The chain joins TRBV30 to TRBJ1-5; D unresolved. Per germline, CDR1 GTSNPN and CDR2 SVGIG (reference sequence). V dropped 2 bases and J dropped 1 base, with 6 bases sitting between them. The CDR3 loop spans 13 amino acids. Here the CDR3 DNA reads TGTGCCTGGAGTTGGGAGAGCAATCAGCCCCAGCATTTT. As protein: CAWSWESNQPQHF. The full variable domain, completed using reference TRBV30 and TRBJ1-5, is SQTIHQWPATLVQPVGSPLSLECTVEGTSNPNLYWYRQAAGRGLQLLFYSVGIGQISSEVPQNLSASRPQDRQFILSSKKLLLSDSGFYLCAWSWESNQPQHFGDGTRLSIL.

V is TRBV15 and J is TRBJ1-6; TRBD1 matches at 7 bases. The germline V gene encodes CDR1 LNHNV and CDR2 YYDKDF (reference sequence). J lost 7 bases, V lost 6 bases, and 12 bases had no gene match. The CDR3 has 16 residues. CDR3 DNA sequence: TGTGCCACCAGGTTCGACTGGGACAGAAGGAATTCACCCCTCCACTTT. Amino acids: CATRFDWDRRNSPLHF.

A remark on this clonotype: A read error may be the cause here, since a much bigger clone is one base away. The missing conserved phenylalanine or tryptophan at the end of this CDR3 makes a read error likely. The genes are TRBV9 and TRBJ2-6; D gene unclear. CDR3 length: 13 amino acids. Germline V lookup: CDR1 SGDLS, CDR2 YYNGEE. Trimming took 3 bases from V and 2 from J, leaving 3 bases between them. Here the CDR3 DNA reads TGTGCCAGCAGCGGAACTGGGGCCAACGTCCTGACTTCC. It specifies CASSGTGANVLTS.

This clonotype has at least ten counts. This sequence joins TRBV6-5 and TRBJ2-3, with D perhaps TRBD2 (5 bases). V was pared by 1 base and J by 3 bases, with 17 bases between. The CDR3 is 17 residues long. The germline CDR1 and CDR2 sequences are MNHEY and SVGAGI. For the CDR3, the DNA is TGTGCCAGCAGTTACTTAGGACTGGGCCGGGAAACAGATACGCAGTATTTT. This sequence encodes CASSYLGLGRETDTQYF.

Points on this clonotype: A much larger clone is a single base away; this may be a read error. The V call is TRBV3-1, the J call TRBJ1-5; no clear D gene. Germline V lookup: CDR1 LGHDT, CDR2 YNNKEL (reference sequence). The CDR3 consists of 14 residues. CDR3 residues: CASSQAVSNRPQHF. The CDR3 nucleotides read TGTGCCAGCAGCCAAGCGGTTAGCAATCGGCCCCAGCATTTT. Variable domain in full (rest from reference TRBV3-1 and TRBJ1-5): DTAVSQTPKYLVTQMGNDKSIKCEQNLGHDTMYWYKQDSKKFLKIMFSYNNKELIINETVPNRFSPKSPDKAHLNLHINSLELGDSAVYFCASSQAVSNRPQHFGDGTRLSIL.

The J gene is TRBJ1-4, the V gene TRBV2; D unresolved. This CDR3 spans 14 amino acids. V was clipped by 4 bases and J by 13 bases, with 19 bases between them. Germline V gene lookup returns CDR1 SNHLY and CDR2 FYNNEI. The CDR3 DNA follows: TGTGCCAGCAGTGGAGTGGCCTCTACCCGAAGACTGTTTTTT. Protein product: CASSGVASTRRLFF.

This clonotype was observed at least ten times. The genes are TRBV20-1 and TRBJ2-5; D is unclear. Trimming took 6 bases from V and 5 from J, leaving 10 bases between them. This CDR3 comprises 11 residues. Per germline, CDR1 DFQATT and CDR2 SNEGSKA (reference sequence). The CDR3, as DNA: TGCAGTGCGTCAGGCGAGGAGACCCAGTACTTC. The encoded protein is CSASGEETQYF.

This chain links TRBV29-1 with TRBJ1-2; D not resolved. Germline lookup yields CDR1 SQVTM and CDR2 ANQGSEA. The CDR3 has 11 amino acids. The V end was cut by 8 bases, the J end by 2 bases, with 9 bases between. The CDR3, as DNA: TGCAGCATAACCACAAACTATGGCTACACCTTC. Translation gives CSITTNYGYTF. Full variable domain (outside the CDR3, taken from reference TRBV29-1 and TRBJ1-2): SAVISQKPSRDICQRGTSLTIQCQVDSQVTMMFWYRQQPGQSLTLIATANQGSEATYESGFVIDKFPISRPNLTFSTLTVSNMSPEDSSIYLCSITTNYGYTFGSGTRLTVV.

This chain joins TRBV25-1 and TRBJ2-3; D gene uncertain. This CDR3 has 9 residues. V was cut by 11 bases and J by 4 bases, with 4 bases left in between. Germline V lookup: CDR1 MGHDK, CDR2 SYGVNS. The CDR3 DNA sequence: TGTGCCGCCGCAGATACGCAGTATTTT. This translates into CAAADTQYF. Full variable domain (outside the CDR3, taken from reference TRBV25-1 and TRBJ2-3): EADIYQTPRYLVIGTGKKITLECSQTMGHDKMYWYQQDPGMELHLIHYSYGVNSTEKGDLSSESTVSRIRTEHFPLTLESARPSHTSQYLCAAADTQYFGPGTRLTVL.

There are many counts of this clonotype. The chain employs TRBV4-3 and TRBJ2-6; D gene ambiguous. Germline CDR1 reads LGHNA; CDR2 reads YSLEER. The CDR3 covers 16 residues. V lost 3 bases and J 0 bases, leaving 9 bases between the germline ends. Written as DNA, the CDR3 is TGCGCCAGCAGCCACCTTAAGCCCTCTGGGGCCAACGTCCTGACTTTC. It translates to CASSHLKPSGANVLTF.

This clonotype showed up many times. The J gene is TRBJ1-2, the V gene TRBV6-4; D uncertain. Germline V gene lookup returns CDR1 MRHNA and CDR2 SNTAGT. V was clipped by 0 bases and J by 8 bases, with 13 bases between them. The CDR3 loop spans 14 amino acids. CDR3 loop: CASSDSSGARGYTF. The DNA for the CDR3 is TGTGCCAGCAGTGACTCGAGTGGAGCGCGGGGCTACACCTTC.

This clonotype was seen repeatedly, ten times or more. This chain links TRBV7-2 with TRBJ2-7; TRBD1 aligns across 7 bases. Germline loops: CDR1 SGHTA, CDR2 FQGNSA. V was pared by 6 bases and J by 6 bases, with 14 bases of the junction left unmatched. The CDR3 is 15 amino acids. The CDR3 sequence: CASRMTGIYSSEQYF. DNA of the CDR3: TGTGCCAGCAGGATGACAGGGATTTATAGCTCCGAGCAGTACTTC.

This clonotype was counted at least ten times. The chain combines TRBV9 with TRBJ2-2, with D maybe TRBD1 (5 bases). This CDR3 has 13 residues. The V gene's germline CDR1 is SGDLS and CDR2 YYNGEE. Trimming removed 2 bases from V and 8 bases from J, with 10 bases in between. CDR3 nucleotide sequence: TGTGCCAGCAGCGTCAGGGTGGGGGGGGAGCTGTTTTTT. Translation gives CASSVRVGGELFF.

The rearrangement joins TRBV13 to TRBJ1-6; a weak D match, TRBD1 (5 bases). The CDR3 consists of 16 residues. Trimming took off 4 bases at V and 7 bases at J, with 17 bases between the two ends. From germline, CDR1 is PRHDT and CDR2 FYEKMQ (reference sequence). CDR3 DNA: TGTGCCAGCAGCTATGGTGGCATGGGGCCAAATTCACCCCTCCACTTT. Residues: CASSYGGMGPNSPLHF.

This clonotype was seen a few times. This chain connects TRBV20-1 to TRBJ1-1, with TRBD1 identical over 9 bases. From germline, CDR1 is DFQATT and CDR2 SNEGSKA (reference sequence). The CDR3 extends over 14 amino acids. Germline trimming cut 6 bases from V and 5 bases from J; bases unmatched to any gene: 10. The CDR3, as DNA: TGCAGTGCCAGTCCCGGGACAGGGAAAACTGAAGCTTTCTTT. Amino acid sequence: CSASPGTGKTEAFF.

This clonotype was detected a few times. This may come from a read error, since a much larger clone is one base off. The CDR3 sequence: CAKRHYEQYF. In DNA, the CDR3 is TGTGCCAAGAGGCACTACGAGCAGTACTTC. The chain is built from TRBV6-2 or TRBV6-3 and TRBJ2-7, with no clear D. The CDR3 runs 10 residues. V lost 10 bases to trimming and J lost 3 bases, with 7 bases between them. Germline lookup yields CDR1 MNHEY and CDR2 SVGEGT.

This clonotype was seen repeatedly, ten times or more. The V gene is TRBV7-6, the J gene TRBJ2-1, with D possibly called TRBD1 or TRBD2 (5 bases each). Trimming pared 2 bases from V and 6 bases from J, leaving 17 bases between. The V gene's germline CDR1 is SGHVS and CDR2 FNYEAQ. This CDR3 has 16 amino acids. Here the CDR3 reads CASSLYFWGTPNEQFF. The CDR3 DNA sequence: TGTGCCAGCAGCTTATACTTCTGGGGGACCCCCAATGAGCAGTTCTTC.

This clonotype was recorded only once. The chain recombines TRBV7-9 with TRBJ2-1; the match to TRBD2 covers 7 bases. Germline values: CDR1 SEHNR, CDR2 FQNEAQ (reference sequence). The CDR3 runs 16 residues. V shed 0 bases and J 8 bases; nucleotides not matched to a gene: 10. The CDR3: CASSLAVAGALDEQFF. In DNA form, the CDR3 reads TGTGCCAGCAGCTTAGCTGTTGCGGGAGCTTTGGATGAGCAGTTCTTC.

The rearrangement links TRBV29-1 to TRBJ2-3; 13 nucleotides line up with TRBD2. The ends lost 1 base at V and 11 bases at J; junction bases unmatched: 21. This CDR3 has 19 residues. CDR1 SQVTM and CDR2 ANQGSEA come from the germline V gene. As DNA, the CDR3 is TGCAGCGTTGAAGTCTTTCGGACTAGCGGGAGTGATGCCTACAATGAGCAGTATTTT. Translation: CSVEVFRTSGSDAYNEQYF.

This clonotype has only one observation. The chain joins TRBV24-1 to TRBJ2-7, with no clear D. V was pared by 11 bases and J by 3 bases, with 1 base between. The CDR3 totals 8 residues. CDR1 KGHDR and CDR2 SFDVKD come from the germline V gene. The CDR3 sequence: CANYEQYF. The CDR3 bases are TGTGCCAACTACGAGCAGTACTTC.

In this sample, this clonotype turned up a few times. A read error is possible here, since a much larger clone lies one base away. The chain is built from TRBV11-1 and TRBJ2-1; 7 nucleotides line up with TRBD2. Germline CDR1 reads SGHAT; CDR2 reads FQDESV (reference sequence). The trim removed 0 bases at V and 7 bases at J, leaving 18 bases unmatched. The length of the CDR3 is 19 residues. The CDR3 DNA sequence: TGTGCCAGCAGCTTAGCGATGAGGCCAGCGGGACCCCTAGCGAATGAGCAGTTCTTC. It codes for CASSLAMRPAGPLANEQFF.

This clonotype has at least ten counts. The CDR3 DNA is TGTGCCAGTAATACCGGGACTAGCGTGCATGAGCAGTTCTTC. This codes for CASNTGTSVHEQFF. The gene calls are TRBV7-9 and TRBJ2-1, with 10 bases identical to TRBD2. The CDR3 is 14 amino acids. CDR1 SEHNR and CDR2 FQNEAQ come from the germline V gene (reference sequence). Unmatched junction bases numbered 10, after V lost 9 bases and J lost 8 bases.

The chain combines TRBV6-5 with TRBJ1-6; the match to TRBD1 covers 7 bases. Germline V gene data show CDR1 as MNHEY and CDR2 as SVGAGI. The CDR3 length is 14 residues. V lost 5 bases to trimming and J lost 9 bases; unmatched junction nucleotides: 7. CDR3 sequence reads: CASSGRQGTSPLHF. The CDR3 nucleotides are TGTGCCAGCAGTGGGCGACAGGGAACTTCACCCCTCCACTTT.

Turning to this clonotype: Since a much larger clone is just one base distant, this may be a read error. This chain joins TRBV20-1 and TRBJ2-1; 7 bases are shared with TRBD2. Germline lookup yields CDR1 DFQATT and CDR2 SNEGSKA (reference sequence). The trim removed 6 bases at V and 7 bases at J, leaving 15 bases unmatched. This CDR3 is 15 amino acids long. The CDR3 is CSALGTNGRANEQFF. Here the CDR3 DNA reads TGCAGTGCCCTCGGGACTAACGGGAGAGCTAATGAGCAGTTCTTC.